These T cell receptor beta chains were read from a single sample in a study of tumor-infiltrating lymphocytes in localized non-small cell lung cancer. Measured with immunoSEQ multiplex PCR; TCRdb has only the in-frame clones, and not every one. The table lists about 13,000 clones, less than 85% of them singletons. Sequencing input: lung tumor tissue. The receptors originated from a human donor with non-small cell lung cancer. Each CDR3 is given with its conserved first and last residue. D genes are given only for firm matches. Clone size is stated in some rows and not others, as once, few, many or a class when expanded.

CDR3: CASSRGGGYQETQYF; DNA: TGCGCCAGCAGCCGGGGCGGGGGGTACCAAGAGACCCAGTACTTC; D: TRBD2; J: TRBJ2-5; length: 15; size: NA; V: TRBV4-3
CDR3: CASSGSGPTGELFF; DNA: TGTGCCAGCAGTGGGAGCGGGCCCACCGGGGAGCTGTTTTTT; D: NA; J: TRBJ2-2; length: 14; size: NA; V: TRBV27
CDR3: CASSLLGRTGMYQETQYF; DNA: TGTGCCAGCAGCTTGTTGGGGAGGACAGGGATGTACCAAGAGACCCAGTACTTC; D: TRBD1; J: TRBJ2-5; length: 18; size: few; V: TRBV5-5
CDR3: CASRIEGTENTEAFF; DNA: TGTGCCAGCAGAATAGAGGGCACCGAGAACACTGAAGCTTTCTTT; D: NA; J: TRBJ1-1; length: 15; size: few; V: TRBV2
CDR3: CASSQAPGAGGFGANVLTF; DNA: TGCGCCAGCAGCCAAGCCCCCGGGGCAGGGGGGTTCGGGGCCAACGTCCTGACTTTC; D: NA; J: TRBJ2-6; length: 19; size: NA; V: TRBV4-3
CDR3: CASSLGTGSNQPQHF; DNA: TGTGCCAGCAGCTTGGGGACGGGGAGCAATCAGCCCCAGCATTTT; D: NA; J: TRBJ1-5; length: 15; size: NA; V: TRBV11-2
CDR3: CASSQVMNTEAFF; DNA: TGCGCCAGCAGCCAAGTAATGAACACTGAAGCTTTCTTT; D: NA; J: TRBJ1-1; length: 13; size: NA; V: TRBV4-3
CDR3: CASSLVGGPPVVSNNEQFF; DNA: TGTGCCAGCAGCTTAGTGGGGGGGCCCCCAGTCGTATCCAACAATGAGCAGTTCTTC; D: NA; J: TRBJ2-1; length: 19; size: few; V: TRBV7-2
CDR3: CASSSPGLAGEETQYF; DNA: TGTGCCAGCAGCTCGCCGGGACTAGCGGGAGAAGAGACCCAGTACTTC; D: TRBD2; J: TRBJ2-5; length: 16; size: NA; V: TRBV5-4
CDR3: CASSDSGTGKPGYTF; DNA: TGTGCCAGCAGCGATTCCGGGACAGGGAAGCCTGGCTACACCTTC; D: TRBD1; J: TRBJ1-2; length: 15; size: NA; V: TRBV6-6
CDR3: CASSHPTGSYNEQFF; DNA: TGTGCCAGCAGCCACCCGACAGGGTCATACAATGAGCAGTTCTTC; D: TRBD1; J: TRBJ2-1; length: 15; size: NA; V: TRBV5-4
CDR3: CASSHSGLGEQFF; DNA: TGCGCCAGCAGCCATTCAGGGTTGGGTGAGCAGTTCTTC; D: NA; J: TRBJ2-1; length: 13; size: NA; V: TRBV4-3
CDR3: CASSGDRNTGELFF; DNA: TGCGCCAGCAGCGGGGACAGGAACACCGGGGAGCTGTTTTTT; D: TRBD1; J: TRBJ2-2; length: 14; size: NA; V: TRBV4-3
CDR3: CASSSGTGVNQPQHF; DNA: TGTGCCAGCAGCTCCGGGACAGGGGTCAATCAGCCCCAGCATTTT; D: TRBD1; J: TRBJ1-5; length: 15; size: once; V: TRBV11-2
CDR3: CASSSFGGTTGELFF; DNA: TGTGCCAGCAGCTCCTTCGGCGGGACAACCGGGGAGCTGTTTTTT; D: NA; J: TRBJ2-2; length: 15; size: NA; V: TRBV7-2
CDR3: CASSLGAGGTEAFF; DNA: TGTGCCAGCAGCTTGGGGGCAGGGGGAACTGAAGCTTTCTTT; D: TRBD1; J: TRBJ1-1; length: 14; size: NA; V: TRBV5-6
CDR3: CATSSGDVPVYNEQFF; DNA: TGTGCCACCAGCAGCGGAGACGTACCCGTCTACAATGAGCAGTTCTTC; D: NA; J: TRBJ2-1; length: 16; size: NA; V: TRBV15
CDR3: CASSLSGTGGQETQYF; DNA: TGTGCCAGCAGCCTATCCGGGACAGGGGGCCAAGAGACCCAGTACTTC; D: TRBD1; J: TRBJ2-5; length: 16; size: NA; V: TRBV9
CDR3: CASSDPPNTGELFF; DNA: TGCGCCAGCAGCGACCCCCCGAACACCGGGGAGCTGTTTTTT; D: NA; J: TRBJ2-2; length: 14; size: few; V: TRBV10-2
CDR3: CASSPGHGDMNTEAFF; DNA: TGCGCCAGCAGCCCCGGACATGGGGACATGAACACTGAAGCTTTCTTT; D: NA; J: TRBJ1-1; length: 16; size: NA; V: TRBV5-1
CDR3: CATSRSINDGSGNTIYF; DNA: TGTGCCACCAGCAGAAGTATCAATGACGGGTCTGGAAACACCATATATTTT; D: NA; J: TRBJ1-3; length: 17; size: NA; V: TRBV15
CDR3: CASSLAGTPYEQYF; DNA: TGTGCCAGCAGCTTAGCCGGGACCCCCTACGAGCAGTACTTC; D: NA; J: TRBJ2-7; length: 14; size: NA; V: TRBV11-2
CDR3: CASSYGAKNIQYF; DNA: TGTGCCAGCAGTTACGGGGCCAAAAACATTCAGTACTTC; D: NA; J: TRBJ2-4; length: 13; size: NA; V: TRBV6-5
CDR3: CASRPGLGTDTQYF; DNA: TGTGCCAGTAGGCCGGGACTAGGCACAGATACGCAGTATTTT; D: TRBD2; J: TRBJ2-3; length: 14; size: NA; V: TRBV19
CDR3: CASSIWLGRGNQPQHF; DNA: TGTGCCAGTAGTATCTGGTTGGGAAGGGGAAATCAGCCCCAGCATTTT; D: NA; J: TRBJ1-5; length: 16; size: NA; V: TRBV19
CDR3: CAWSVRGSEQYF; DNA: TGTGCCTGGAGTGTACGGGGTTCCGAGCAGTACTTC; D: NA; J: TRBJ2-7; length: 12; size: once; V: TRBV30